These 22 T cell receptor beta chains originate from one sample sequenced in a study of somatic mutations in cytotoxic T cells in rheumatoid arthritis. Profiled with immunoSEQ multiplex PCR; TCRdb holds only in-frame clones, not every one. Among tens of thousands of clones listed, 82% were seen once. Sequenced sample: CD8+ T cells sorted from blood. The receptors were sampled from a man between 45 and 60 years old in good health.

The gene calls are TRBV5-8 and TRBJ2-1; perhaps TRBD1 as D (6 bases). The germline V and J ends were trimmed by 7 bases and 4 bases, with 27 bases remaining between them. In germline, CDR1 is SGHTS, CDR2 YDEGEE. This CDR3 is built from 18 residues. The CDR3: CASEPQGYRVLGYNEQFF. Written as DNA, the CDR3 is TGTGCCAGCGAACCCCAGGGATACAGGGTTTTAGGTTACAATGAGCAGTTCTTC.

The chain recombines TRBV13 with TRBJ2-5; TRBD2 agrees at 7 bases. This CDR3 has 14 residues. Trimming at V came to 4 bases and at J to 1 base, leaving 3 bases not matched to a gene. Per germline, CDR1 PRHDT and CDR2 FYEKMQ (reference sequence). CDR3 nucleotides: TGTGCCAGCAGCTCCCGCGGGGGCCAAGAGACCCAGTACTTC. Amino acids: CASSSRGGQETQYF.

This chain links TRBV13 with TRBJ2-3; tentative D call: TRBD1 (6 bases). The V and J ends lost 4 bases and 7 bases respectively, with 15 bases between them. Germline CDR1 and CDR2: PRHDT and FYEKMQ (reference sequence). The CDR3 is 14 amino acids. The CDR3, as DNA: TGTGCCAGCAGCTCATCAGGGGAGCGTAATACGCAGTATTTT. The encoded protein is CASSSSGERNTQYF.

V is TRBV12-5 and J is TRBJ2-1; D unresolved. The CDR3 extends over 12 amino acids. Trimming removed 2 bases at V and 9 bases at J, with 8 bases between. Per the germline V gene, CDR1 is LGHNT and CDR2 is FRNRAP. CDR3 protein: CASGLTSFEQFF. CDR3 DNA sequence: TGTGCTAGTGGTTTGACCAGCTTTGAGCAGTTCTTC.

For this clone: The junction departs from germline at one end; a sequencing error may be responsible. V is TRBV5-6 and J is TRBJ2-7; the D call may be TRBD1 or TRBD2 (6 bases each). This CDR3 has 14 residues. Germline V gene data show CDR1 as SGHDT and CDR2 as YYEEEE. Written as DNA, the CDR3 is TGCGCCAGCAGCTTTGGAGGGGGGATTAGCGAGCAGTACTTC. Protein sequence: CASSFGGGISEQYF.

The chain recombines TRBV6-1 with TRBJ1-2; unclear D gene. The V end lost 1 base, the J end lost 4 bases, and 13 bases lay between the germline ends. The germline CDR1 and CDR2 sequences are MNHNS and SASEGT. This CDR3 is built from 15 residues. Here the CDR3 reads CASSEEGRPIYGYTF. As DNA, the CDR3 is TGTGCCAGCAGTGAAGAGGGCAGACCTATCTATGGCTACACCTTC.

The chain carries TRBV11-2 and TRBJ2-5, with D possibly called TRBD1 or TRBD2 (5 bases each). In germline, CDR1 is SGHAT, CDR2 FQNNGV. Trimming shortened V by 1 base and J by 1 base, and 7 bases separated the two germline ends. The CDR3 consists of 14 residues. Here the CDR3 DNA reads TGTGCCAGCAGCTTAGCGGGGACCCAAGAGACCCAGTACTTC. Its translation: CASSLAGTQETQYF.

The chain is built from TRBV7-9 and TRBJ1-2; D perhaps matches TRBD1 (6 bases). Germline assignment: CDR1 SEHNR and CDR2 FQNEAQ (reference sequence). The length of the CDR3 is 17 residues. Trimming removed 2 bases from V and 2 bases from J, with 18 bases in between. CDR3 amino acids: CASSLPRTTGKNYGYTF. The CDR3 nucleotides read TGTGCCAGCAGCTTACCTAGAACTACAGGGAAGAACTATGGCTACACCTTC.

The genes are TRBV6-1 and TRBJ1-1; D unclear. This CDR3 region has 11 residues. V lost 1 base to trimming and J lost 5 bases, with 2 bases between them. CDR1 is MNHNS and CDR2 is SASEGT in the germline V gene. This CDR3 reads CASSEVTEAFF. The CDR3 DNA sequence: TGTGCCAGCAGTGAAGTGACTGAAGCTTTCTTT.

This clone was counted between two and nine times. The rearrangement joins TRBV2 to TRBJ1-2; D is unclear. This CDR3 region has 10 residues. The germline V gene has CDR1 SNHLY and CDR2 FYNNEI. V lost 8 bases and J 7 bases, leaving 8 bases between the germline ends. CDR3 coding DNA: TGTGCCAGCTTCGTAGTTGGCTACACCTTC. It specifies CASFVVGYTF. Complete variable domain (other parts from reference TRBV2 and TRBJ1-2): EPEVTQTPSHQVTQMGQEVILRCVPISNHLYFYWYRQILGQKVEFLVSFYNNEISEKSEIFDDQFSVERPDGSNFTLKIRSTKLEDSAMYFCASFVVGYTFGSGTRLTVV.

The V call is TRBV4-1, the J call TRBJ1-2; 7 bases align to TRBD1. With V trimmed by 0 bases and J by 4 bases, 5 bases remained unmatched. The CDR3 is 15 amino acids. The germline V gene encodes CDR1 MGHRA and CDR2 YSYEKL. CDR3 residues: CASSQDQGGIYGYTF. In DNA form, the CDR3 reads TGCGCCAGCAGCCAAGATCAGGGGGGTATCTATGGCTACACCTTC.

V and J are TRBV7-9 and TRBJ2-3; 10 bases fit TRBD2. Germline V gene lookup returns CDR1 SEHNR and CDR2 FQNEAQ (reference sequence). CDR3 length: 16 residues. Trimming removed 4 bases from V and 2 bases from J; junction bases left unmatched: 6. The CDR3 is CASSYSSGSITDTQYF. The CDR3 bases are TGTGCCAGCAGCTACTCTAGCGGGAGCATCACAGATACGCAGTATTTT.

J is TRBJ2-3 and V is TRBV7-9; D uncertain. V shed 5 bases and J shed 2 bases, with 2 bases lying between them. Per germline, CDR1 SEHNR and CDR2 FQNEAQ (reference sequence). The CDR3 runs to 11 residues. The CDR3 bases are TGTGCCAGCAGCCCCACAGATACGCAGTATTTT. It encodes CASSPTDTQYF.

In DNA form, the CDR3 reads TGTGCCAGCAGCCAGGGGGGCCTCGAAGAGTACTTC. The encoded protein is CASSQGGLEEYF. The chain recombines TRBV7-9 with TRBJ2-7; TRBD1 is a possible D gene (7 bases). The CDR3 totals 12 residues. Trimming took 5 bases from V and 11 from J, leaving 16 bases between them. The germline gives CDR1 SEHNR, CDR2 FQNEAQ (reference sequence).

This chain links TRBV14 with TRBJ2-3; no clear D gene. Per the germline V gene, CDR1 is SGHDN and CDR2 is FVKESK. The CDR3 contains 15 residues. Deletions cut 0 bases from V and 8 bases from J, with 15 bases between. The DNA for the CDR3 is TGTGCCAGCAGCCAAGATCGGTCTTACTACCTTACGCAGTATTTT. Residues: CASSQDRSYYLTQYF.

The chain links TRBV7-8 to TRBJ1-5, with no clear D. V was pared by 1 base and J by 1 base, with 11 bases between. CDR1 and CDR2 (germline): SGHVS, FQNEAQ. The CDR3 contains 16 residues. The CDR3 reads CASSLEAGWSNQPQHF. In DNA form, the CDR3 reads TGTGCCAGCAGCTTAGAGGCGGGATGGAGCAATCAGCCCCAGCATTTT.

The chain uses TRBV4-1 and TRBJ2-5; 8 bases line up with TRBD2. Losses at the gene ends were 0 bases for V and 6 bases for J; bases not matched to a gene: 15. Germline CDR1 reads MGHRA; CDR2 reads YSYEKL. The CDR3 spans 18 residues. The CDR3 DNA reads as TGCGCCAGCAGCCAAGAAGGGGCGGGACTAGGGGAGTTCAAGACCCAGTACTTC. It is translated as CASSQEGAGLGEFKTQYF.

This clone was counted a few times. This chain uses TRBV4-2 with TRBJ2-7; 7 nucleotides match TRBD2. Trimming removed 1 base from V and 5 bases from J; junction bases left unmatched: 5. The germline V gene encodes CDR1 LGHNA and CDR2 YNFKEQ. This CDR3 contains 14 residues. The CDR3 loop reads CASSQAGGRDEQYF. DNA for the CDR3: TGTGCCAGCAGCCAAGCGGGGGGTAGAGACGAGCAGTACTTC.

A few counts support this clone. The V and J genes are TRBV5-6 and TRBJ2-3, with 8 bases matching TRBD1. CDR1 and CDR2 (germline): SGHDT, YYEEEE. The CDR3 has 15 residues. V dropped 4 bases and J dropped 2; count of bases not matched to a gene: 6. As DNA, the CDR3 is TGTGCCAGCAGCATGGACAGGGAATTCACAGATACGCAGTATTTT. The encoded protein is CASSMDREFTDTQYF.

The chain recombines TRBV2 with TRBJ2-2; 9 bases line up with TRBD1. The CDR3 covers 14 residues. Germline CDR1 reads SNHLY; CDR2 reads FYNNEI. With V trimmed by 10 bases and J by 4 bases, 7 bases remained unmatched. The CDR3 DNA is TGTGCCATCCCCCCGGGACAGGGCACCGGGGAGCTGTTTTTT. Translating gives CAIPPGQGTGELFF.

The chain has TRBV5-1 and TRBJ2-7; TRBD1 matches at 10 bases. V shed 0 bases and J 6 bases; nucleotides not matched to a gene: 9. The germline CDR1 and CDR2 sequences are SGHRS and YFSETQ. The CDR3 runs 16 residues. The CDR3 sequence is CASSLATGGPWFEQYF. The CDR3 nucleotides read TGCGCCAGCAGCTTGGCGACAGGGGGCCCATGGTTCGAGCAGTACTTC.

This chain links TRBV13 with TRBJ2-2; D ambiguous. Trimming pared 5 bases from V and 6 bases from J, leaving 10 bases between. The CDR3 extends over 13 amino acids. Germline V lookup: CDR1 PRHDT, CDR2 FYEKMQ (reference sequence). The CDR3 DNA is TGTGCCAGCAGCCCCACCCACCCCGGGGAGCTGTTTTTT. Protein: CASSPTHPGELFF.